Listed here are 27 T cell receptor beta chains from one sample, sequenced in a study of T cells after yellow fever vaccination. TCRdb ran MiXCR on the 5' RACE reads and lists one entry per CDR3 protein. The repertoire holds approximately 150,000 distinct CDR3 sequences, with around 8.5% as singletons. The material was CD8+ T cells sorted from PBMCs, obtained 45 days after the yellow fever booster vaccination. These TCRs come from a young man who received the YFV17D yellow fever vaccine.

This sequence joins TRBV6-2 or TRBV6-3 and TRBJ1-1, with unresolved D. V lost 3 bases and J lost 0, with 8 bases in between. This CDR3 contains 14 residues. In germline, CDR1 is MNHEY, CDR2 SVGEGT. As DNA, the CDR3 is TGTGCCAGCAGTTATGGGCAGATGAACACTGAAGCTTTCTTT. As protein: CASSYGQMNTEAFF.

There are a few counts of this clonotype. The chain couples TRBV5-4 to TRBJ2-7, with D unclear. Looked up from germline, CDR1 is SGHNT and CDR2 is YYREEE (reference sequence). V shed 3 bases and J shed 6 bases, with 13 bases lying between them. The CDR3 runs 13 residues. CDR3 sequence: CASSYGRRGEQYV. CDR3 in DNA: TGTGCCAGCAGCTACGGCCGCCGCGGCGAGCAGTACGTC.

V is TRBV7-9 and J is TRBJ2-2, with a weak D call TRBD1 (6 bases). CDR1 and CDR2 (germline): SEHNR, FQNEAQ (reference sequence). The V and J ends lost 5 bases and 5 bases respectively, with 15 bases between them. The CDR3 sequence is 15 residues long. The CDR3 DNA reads TGTGCCAGCAGCCTAACTACAGGGTTAACCGGGGAGCTGTTTTTT. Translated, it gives CASSLTTGLTGELFF.

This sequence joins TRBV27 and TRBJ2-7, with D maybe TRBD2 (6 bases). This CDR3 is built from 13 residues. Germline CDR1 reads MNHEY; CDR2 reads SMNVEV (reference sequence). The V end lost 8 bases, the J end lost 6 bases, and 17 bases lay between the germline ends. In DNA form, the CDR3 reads TGTGCCAGCCAGACGGGGGTGGGTACCGAGCAGTACTTC. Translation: CASQTGVGTEQYF.

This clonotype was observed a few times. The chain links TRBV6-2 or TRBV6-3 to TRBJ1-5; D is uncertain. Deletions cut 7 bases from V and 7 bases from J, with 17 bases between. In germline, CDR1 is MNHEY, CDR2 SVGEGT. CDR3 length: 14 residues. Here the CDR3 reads CASTVGQRAQPQHF. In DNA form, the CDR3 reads TGTGCCAGCACCGTGGGCCAGAGAGCCCAGCCCCAGCATTTT.

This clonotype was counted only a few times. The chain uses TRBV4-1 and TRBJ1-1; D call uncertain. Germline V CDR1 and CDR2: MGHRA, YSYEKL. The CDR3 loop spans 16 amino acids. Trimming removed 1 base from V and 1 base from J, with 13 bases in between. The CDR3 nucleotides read TGCGCCAGCAGCCAAGTGAGCCGGGCTCGGAACACTGAAGCTTTCTTT. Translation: CASSQVSRARNTEAFF.

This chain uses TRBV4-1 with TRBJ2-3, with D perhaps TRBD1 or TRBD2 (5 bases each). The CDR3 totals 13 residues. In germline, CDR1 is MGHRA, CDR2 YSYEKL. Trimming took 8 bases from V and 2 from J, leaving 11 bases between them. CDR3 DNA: TGCGCCAGCCTGGGACGGGACACAGATACGCAGTATTTT. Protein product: CASLGRDTDTQYF.

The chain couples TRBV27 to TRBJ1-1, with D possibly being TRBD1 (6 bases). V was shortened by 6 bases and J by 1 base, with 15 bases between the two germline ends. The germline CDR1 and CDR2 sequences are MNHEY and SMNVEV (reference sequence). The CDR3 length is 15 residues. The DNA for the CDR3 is TGTGCCAGCAGAAACCTGGCGGGGGCGAACACTGAAGCTTTCTTT. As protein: CASRNLAGANTEAFF.

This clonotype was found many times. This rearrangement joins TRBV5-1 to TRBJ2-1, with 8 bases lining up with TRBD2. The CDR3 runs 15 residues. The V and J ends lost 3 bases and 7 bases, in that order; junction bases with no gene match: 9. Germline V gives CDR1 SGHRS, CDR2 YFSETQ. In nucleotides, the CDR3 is TGCGCCAGCAGCTACGAGCGGGGGCCCAATAATGAGCAGTTCTTC. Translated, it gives CASSYERGPNNEQFF.

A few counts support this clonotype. CDR3 region: CASSEGRGHGVYEQYV. Written as DNA, the CDR3 is TGTGCCAGCTCAGAAGGTAGGGGACACGGAGTCTACGAGCAGTACGTC. The genes are TRBV6-1 and TRBJ2-7, with D maybe TRBD1 (6 bases). CDR1 and CDR2 (germline): MNHNS, SASEGT. Trimming pared 8 bases from V and 3 bases from J, leaving 23 bases between. The CDR3 contains 16 residues.

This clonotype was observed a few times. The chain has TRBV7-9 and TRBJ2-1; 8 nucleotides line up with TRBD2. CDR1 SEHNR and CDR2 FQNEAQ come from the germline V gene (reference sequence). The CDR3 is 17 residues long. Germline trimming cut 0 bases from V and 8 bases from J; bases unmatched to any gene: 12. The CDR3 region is CASSLAGTSGGPDEQFF. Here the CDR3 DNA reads TGTGCCAGCAGCTTAGCAGGTACTAGCGGTGGCCCAGATGAGCAGTTCTTC. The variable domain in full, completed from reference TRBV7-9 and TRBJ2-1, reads DTGVSQNPRHKITKRGQNVTFRCDPISEHNRLYWYRQTLGQGPEFLTYFQNEAQLEKSRLLSDRFSAERPKGSFSTLEIQRTEQGDSAMYLCASSLAGTSGGPDEQFFGPGTRLTVL.

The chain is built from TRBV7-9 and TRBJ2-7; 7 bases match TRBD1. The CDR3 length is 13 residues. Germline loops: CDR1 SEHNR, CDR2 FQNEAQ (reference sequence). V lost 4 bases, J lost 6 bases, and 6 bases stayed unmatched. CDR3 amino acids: CASSSEGGFEQYF. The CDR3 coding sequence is TGTGCCAGCAGCTCCGAAGGGGGCTTCGAGCAGTACTTC. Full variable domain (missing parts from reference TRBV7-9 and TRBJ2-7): DTGVSQNPRHKITKRGQNVTFRCDPISEHNRLYWYRQTLGQGPEFLTYFQNEAQLEKSRLLSDRFSAERPKGSFSTLEIQRTEQGDSAMYLCASSSEGGFEQYFGPGTRLTVT.

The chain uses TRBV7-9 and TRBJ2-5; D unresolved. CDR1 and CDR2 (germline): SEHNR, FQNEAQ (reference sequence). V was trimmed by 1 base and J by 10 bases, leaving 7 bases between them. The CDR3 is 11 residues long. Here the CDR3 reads CASSLGGSQYF. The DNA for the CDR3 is TGTGCCAGCAGCTTAGGTGGTAGCCAGTACTTC.

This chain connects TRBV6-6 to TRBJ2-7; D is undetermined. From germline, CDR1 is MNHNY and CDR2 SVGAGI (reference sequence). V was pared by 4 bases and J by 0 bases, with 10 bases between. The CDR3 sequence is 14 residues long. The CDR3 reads CASSSRPSSYEQYV. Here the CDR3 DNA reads TGTGCCAGCAGTTCCCGACCGAGCTCCTACGAGCAGTACGTC.

The CDR3 sequence: CASKKRGQETQYF. CDR3 DNA sequence: TGTGCCAGCAAAAAGCGGGGGCAGGAGACCCAGTACTTC. The chain joins TRBV27 to TRBJ2-5; 8 bases map to TRBD2. The CDR3 has 13 amino acids. Germline CDR1 and CDR2: MNHEY and SMNVEV (reference sequence). The V and J ends lost 7 bases and 5 bases, in that order; junction bases with no gene match: 6.

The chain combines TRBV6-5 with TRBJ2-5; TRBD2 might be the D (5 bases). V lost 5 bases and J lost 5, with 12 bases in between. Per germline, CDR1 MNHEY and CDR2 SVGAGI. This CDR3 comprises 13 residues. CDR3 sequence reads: CASSPRGGETQYF. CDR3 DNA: TGTGCCAGCAGTCCCCGCGGAGGCGAGACCCAGTACTTC.

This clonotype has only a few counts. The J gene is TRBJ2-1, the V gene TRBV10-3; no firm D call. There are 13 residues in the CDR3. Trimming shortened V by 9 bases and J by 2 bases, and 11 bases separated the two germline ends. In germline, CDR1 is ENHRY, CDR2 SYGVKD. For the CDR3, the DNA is TGTGCCATAAAGGACCCCCCCTACAATGAGCAGTTCTTC. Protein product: CAIKDPPYNEQFF.

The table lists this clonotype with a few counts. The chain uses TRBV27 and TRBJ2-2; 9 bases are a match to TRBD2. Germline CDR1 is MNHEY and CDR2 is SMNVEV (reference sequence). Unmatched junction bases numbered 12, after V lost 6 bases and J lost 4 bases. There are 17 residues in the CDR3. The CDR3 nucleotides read TGTGCCAGCAGCCCCCTATTGGCGGGGGGGACCACCGGGGAGCTGTTTTTT. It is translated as CASSPLLAGGTTGELFF.

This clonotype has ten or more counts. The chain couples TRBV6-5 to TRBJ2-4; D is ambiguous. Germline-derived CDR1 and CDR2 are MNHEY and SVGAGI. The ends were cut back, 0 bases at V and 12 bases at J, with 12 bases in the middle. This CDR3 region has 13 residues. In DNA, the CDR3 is TGTGCCAGCAGTTACTCGCGTTCATCACCTCAGTACTTC. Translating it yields CASSYSRSSPQYF.

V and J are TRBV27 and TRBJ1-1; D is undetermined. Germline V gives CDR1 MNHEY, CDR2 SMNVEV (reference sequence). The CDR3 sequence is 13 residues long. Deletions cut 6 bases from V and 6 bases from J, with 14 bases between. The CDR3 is CASRAGLFAEAFF. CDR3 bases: TGTGCCAGCAGGGCGGGTCTTTTCGCTGAAGCTTTCTTT.

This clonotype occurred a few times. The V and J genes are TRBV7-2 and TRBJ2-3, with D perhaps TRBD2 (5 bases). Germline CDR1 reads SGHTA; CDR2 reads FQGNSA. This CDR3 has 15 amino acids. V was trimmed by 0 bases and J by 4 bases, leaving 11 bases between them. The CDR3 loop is CASSLAPSSSDTQYF. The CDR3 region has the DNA TGTGCCAGCAGCTTAGCCCCTAGCTCTTCAGATACGCAGTATTTT.

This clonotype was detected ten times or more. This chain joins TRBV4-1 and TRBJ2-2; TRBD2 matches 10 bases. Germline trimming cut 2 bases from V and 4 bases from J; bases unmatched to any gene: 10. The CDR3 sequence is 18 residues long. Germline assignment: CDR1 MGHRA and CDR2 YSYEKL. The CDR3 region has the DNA TGCGCCAGCAGCCAAAGTCCTAGCGGGGGCCAATCCACCGGGGAGCTGTTTTTT. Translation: CASSQSPSGGQSTGELFF.

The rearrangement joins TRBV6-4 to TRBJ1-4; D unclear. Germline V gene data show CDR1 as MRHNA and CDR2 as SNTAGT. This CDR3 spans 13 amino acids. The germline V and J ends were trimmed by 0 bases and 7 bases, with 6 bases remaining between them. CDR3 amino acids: CASSDSSPEKLFF. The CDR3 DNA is TGTGCCAGCAGTGACTCGAGTCCTGAAAAACTGTTTTTT.

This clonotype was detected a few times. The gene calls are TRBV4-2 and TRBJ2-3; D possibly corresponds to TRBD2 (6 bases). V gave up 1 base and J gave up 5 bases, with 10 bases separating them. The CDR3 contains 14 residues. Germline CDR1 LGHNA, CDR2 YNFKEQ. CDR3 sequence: CASSQVASVDTQYF. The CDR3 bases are TGTGCCAGCAGCCAAGTGGCTAGCGTAGATACGCAGTATTTT.

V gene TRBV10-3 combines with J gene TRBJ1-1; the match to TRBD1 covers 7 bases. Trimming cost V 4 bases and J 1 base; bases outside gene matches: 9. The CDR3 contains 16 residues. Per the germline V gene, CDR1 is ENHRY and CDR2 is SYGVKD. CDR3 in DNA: TGTGCCATCAGTGGAGGAGAAGGGGGCGCGAACACTGAAGCTTTCTTT. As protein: CAISGGEGGANTEAFF.

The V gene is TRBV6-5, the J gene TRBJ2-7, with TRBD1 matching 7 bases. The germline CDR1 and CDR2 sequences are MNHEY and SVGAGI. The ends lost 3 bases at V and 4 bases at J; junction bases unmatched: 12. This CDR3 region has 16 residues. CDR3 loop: CASSYSRQGAWYEQYF. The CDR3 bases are TGTGCCAGCAGTTATTCCAGACAGGGTGCGTGGTACGAGCAGTACTTC.

This CDR3 is CASSLIGSNTGELFF. The CDR3 DNA sequence: TGTGCCAGCAGCTTAATAGGGTCGAACACCGGGGAGCTGTTTTTT. The V gene is TRBV7-6, the J gene TRBJ2-2; no clear D gene. The germline gives CDR1 SGHVS, CDR2 FNYEAQ. V was clipped by 2 bases and J by 0 bases, with 7 bases between them. The CDR3 spans 15 residues.